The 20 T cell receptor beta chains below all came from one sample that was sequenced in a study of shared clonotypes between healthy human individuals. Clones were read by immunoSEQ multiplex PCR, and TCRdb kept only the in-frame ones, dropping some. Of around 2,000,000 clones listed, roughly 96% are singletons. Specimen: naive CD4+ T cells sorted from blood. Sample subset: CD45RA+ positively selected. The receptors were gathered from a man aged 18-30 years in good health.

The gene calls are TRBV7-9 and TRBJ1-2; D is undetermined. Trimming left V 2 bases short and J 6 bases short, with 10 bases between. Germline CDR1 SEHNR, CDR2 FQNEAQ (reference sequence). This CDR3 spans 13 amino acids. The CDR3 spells CASSLSDTDGYTF. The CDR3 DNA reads TGTGCCAGCAGCTTATCTGACACTGATGGCTACACCTTC.

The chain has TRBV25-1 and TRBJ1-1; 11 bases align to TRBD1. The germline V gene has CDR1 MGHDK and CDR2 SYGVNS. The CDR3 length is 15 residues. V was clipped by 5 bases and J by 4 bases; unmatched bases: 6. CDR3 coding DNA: TGTGCCAGCAGTCCACGGGGGACAGGGGGCACTGAAGCTTTCTTT. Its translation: CASSPRGTGGTEAFF.

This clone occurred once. This chain's CDR3 is CASSLEAAGGNEQFF. CDR3 bases: TGCGCCAGCAGCTTAGAAGCAGCGGGAGGGAATGAGCAGTTCTTC. This sequence joins TRBV5-1 and TRBJ2-1, with 10 bases that match TRBD2. CDR1 is SGHRS, CDR2 YFSETQ, per germline. The V and J ends lost 2 bases and 7 bases, in that order; junction bases with no gene match: 6. This CDR3 contains 15 residues.

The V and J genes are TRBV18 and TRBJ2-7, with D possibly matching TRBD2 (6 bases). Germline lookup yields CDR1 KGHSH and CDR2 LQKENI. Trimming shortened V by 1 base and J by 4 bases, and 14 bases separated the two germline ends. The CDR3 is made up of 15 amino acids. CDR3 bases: TGTGCCAGCTCACCACGGGGGGTCTATGGGTACGAGCAGTACTTC. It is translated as CASSPRGVYGYEQYF.

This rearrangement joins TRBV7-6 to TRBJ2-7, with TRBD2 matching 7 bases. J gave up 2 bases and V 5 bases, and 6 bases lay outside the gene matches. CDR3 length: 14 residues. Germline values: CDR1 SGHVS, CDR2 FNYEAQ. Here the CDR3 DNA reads TGTGCCAGCAGCCCCGGGGAGGGAGCCTACGAGCAGTACTTC. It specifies CASSPGEGAYEQYF.

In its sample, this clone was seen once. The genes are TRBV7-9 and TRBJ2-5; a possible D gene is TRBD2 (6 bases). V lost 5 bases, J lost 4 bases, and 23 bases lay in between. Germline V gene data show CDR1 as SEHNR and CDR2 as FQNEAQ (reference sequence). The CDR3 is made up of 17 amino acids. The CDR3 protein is CASSPPTGLRLLETQYF. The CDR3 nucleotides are TGTGCCAGCAGCCCACCCACGGGACTCCGACTCCTAGAGACCCAGTACTTC.

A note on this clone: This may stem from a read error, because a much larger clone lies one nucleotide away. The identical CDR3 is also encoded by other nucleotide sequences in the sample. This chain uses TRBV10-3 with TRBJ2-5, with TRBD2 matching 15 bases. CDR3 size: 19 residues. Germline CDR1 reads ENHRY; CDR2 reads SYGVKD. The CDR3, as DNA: TGTGCCATCAGCCAGGGACTAGCGGGAGGATTCGGTAGTGAAGCGACCCAATACTTC. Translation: CAISQGLAGGFGSEATQYF.

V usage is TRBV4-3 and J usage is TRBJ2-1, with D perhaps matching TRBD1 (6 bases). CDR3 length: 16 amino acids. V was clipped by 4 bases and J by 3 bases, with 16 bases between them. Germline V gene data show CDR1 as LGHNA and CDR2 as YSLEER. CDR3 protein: CASSLEGTSRYNEQFF. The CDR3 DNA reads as TGCGCCAGCAGCCTCGAAGGGACATCTCGCTACAATGAGCAGTTCTTC.

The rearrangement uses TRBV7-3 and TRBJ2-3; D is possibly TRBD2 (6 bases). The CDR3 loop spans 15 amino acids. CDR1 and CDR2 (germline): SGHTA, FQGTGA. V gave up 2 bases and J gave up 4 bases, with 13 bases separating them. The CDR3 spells CASSLGSGAPDTQYF. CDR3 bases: TGTGCCAGCAGCTTAGGTAGCGGAGCGCCAGATACGCAGTATTTT.

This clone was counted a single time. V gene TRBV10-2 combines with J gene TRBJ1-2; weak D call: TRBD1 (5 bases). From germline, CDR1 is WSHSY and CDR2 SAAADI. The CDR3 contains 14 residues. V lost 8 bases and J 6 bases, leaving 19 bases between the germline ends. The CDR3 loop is CASAMVGRGNGYTF. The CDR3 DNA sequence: TGCGCCAGCGCAATGGTGGGGCGAGGTAATGGCTACACCTTC.

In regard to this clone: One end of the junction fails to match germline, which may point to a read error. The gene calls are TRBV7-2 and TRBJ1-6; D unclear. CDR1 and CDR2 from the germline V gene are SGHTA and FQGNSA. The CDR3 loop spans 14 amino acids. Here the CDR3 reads CASSLSGYSSPLHF. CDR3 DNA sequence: TGTGCCAGCAGCTTATCCGGGTATAGTTCACCCCTCCACTTT. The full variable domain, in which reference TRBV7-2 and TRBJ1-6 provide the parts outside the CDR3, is GAGVSQSPSNKVTEKGKDVELRCDPISGHTALYWYRQSLGQGLEFLIYFQGNSAPDKSGLPSDRFSAERTGGSVSTLTIQRTQQEDSAVYLCASSLSGYSSPLHFGNGTRLTVT.

The CDR3 region has the DNA TGCGCCAGCAGCTTGGACAGCTCCACCGGGGAGCTGTTTTTT. Amino acid sequence: CASSLDSSTGELFF. This rearrangement joins TRBV5-1 to TRBJ2-2; no clear D gene. With 0 bases removed from V and 4 bases from J, the gap between germline ends came to 7 bases. The CDR3 runs to 14 residues. Germline V gene lookup returns CDR1 SGHRS and CDR2 YFSETQ. Supplemented by reference TRBV5-1 and TRBJ2-2, the full variable domain reads KAGVTQTPRYLIKTRGQQVTLSCSPISGHRSVSWYQQTPGQGLQFLFEYFSETQRNKGNFPGRFSGRQFSNSRSEMNVSTLELGDSALYLCASSLDSSTGELFFGEGSRLTVL.

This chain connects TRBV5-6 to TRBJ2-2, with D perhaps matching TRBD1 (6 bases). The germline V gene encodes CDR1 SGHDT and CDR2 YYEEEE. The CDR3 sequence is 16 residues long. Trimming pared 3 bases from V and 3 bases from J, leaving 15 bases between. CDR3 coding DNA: TGTGCCAGCAGCTCTACAGGGTCCCTCTACACCGGGGAGCTGTTTTTT. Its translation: CASSSTGSLYTGELFF.

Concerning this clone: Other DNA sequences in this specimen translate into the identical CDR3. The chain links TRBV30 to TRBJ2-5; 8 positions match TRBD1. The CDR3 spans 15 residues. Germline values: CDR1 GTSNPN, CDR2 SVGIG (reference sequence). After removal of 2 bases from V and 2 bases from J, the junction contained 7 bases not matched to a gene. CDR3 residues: CAWSSRTGLQETQYF. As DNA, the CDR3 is TGTGCCTGGAGTTCCCGGACAGGGCTACAAGAGACCCAGTACTTC.

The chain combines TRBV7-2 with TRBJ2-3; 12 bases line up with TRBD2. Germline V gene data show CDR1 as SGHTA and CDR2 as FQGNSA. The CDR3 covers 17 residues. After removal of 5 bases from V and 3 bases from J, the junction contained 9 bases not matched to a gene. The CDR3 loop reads CASSPSLAGGPTDTQYF. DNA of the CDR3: TGTGCCAGCAGCCCGTCGCTAGCGGGGGGGCCGACAGATACGCAGTATTTT. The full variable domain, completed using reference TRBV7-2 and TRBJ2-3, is GAGVSQSPSNKVTEKGKDVELRCDPISGHTALYWYRQSLGQGLEFLIYFQGNSAPDKSGLPSDRFSAERTGGSVSTLTIQRTQQEDSAVYLCASSPSLAGGPTDTQYFGPGTRLTVL.

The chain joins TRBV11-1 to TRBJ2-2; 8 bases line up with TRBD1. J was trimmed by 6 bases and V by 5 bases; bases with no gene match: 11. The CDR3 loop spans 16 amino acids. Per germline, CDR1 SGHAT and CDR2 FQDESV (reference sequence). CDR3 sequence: CASSPKGQVASGELFF. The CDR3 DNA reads TGTGCCAGCAGCCCGAAGGGACAGGTTGCCTCCGGGGAGCTGTTTTTT.

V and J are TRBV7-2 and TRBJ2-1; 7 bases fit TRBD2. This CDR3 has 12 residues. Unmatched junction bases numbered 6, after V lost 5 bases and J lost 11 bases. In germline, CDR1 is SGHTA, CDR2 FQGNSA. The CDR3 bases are TGTGCCAGCAGCCTCGCGGGGGTCCAGCAGTTCTTC. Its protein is CASSLAGVQQFF.

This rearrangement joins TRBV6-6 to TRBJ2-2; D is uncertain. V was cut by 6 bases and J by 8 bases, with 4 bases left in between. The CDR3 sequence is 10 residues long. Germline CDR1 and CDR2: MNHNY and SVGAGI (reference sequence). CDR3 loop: CASREGELFF. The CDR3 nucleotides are TGTGCCAGCAGGGAGGGGGAGCTGTTTTTT.

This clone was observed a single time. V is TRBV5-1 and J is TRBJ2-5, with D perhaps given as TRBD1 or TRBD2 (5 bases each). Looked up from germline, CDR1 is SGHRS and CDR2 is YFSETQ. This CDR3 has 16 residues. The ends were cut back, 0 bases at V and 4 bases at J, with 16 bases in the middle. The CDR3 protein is CASSLVQRSGGETQYF. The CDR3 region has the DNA TGCGCCAGCAGCTTGGTCCAGCGCTCTGGGGGAGAGACCCAGTACTTC.

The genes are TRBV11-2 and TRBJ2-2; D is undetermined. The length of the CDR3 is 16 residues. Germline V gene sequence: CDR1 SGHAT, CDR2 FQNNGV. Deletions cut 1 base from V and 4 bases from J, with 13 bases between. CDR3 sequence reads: CASSLVPALVTGELFF. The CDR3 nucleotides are TGTGCCAGCAGCTTAGTTCCGGCCTTGGTCACCGGGGAGCTGTTTTTT.